A selection of T cell receptor beta chains follows, all from one sample in a study of response to subunit inactivated influenza vaccine. Each CDR3 protein is one row after TCRdb ran MiXCR on the RT-PCR reads. This table holds approximately 530,000 distinct CDR3 sequences, approximately 7.8% found once. The sequencing here drew on PBMCs from blood, taken roughly 24 months after vaccination. These receptors came from a man in his fifties or sixties who received an inactivated influenza vaccine. Each CDR3 is given without its conserved first and last residue.

cdr3_aa cdr3_length j_call v_call
ASSQLSTEAF 10 TRBJ1-1 TRBV3-1
SARDRPGAVNTEAF 14 TRBJ1-1 TRBV20-1
ASSSSPGGYLTSSYEQY 17 TRBJ2-7 TRBV5-6
ASSLVDRSSYEQY 13 TRBJ2-7 TRBV7-2
SARAPPEQF 9 TRBJ2-1 TRBV20-1
ASSFSGGVNTGELF 14 TRBJ2-2 TRBV7-2
SAPAVGRSYEQY 12 TRBJ2-7 TRBV20-1
ASSEGQNLEAF 11 TRBJ1-1 TRBV25-1
SVLRDRGNEQY 11 TRBJ2-7 TRBV29-1
ASGDGYEQY 9 TRBJ2-7 TRBV3-1
ASSQAHRDTEAF 12 TRBJ1-1 TRBV4-3
ASSPGGHEQF 10 TRBJ2-1 TRBV18
ASRLRVTARYGYT 13 TRBJ1-2 TRBV28
ASSQDVVGLAGDGTDTQY 18 TRBJ2-3 TRBV4-3
ASSLSGTENEKLF 13 TRBJ1-4 TRBV5-1
ASSYPLESNEQF 12 TRBJ2-1 TRBV6-5
ATSEGGLGYT 10 TRBJ1-2 TRBV10-3
ASSGRADEQF 10 TRBJ2-1 TRBV6-1
ASRSETGQGKDEQY 14 TRBJ2-7 TRBV7-9
ASSPKGKWNTEAF 13 TRBJ1-1 TRBV3-1
SAPGEGNTEAF 11 TRBJ1-1 TRBV20-1
ASSFDRGLYEQY 12 TRBJ2-7 TRBV11-2
ASSRGSSYNEQF 12 TRBJ2-1 TRBV5-4
SASASGGTDTQY 12 TRBJ2-3 TRBV20-1
ASSIQEKDYNEQF 13 TRBJ2-1 TRBV19
ASTLTGAYEQY 11 TRBJ2-7 TRBV6-5
ASSPRQGSYGYT 12 TRBJ1-2 TRBV3-1
ATFLGYEQY 9 TRBJ2-7 TRBV11-2
ASSLGGTSAYGEQF 14 TRBJ2-1 TRBV7-2
ASWREGLNAEQY 12 TRBJ2-7 TRBV27
ASSPGFNSNEKLF 13 TRBJ1-4 TRBV6-1
ASSSGIAAVTQY 12 TRBJ2-5 TRBV11-1
SARVYQGLAGGRQQYNEQF 19 TRBJ2-1 TRBV20-1
ASRDPGQGNTGELF 14 TRBJ2-2 TRBV6-1
ASSQAFIRTGFYNEQF 16 TRBJ2-1 TRBV4-1
ASSQDGTVNEQF 12 TRBJ2-1 TRBV4-2
ASSLKNTGELF 11 TRBJ2-2 TRBV18
ASSRTSGGESSYNEQF 16 TRBJ2-1 TRBV2
ASSPPGQGASPLH 13 TRBJ1-6 TRBV11-2
ASLSLDRRNFNEQF 14 TRBJ2-1 TRBV27
ASSLVYNTGELF 12 TRBJ2-2 TRBV7-2
SAESTGGGGGYT 12 TRBJ1-2 TRBV29-1